This is a list of T cell receptor beta chains from one sample in a study of shared clonotypes between healthy human individuals. Assay used: immunoSEQ multiplex PCR; TCRdb lists only in-frame clones, some missing. In the table there are more than 2 million clones, 95% of which are singletons. The sequenced material came from naive CD4+ T cells sorted from blood. These receptors were taken from a young man in good health. Each CDR3 is given with its conserved first and last residue. Fields, in order: clone size, D gene, V gene, J gene, CDR3 protein, CDR3 DNA. The D gene is left open where the match is weak. A row's size may be missing; if present it is once, few, many or a size class.

clone size: -; D gene: -; V gene: TRBV5-1; J gene: TRBJ1-1; CDR3 protein: CASSLLPGSREAFF; CDR3 DNA: TGCGCCAGCAGCTTGTTACCGGGGTCCCGTGAAGCTTTCTTT
clone size: -; D gene: -; V gene: TRBV30; J gene: TRBJ2-3; CDR3 protein: CAWSWFTTDTQYF; CDR3 DNA: TGTGCCTGGAGTTGGTTTACCACAGATACGCAGTATTTT
clone size: -; D gene: -; V gene: TRBV7-2; J gene: TRBJ2-7; CDR3 protein: CASSLTVVSYEQYF; CDR3 DNA: TGTGCCAGCAGCCTCACAGTTGTTTCCTACGAGCAGTACTTC
clone size: -; D gene: TRBD1; V gene: TRBV5-1; J gene: TRBJ2-1; CDR3 protein: CASSLQGETYNEQFF; CDR3 DNA: TGCGCCAGCAGCTTACAGGGGGAAACCTACAATGAGCAGTTCTTC
clone size: -; D gene: -; V gene: TRBV5-1; J gene: TRBJ1-1; CDR3 protein: CASSEAGSMNTEAFF; CDR3 DNA: TGCGCCAGCAGCGAAGCAGGGTCCATGAACACTGAAGCTTTCTTT
clone size: -; D gene: TRBD1; V gene: TRBV18; J gene: TRBJ1-1; CDR3 protein: CASSDREDTEAFF; CDR3 DNA: TGTGCCAGCTCCGACAGGGAGGACACTGAAGCTTTCTTT
clone size: -; D gene: TRBD1; V gene: TRBV6-5; J gene: TRBJ1-5; CDR3 protein: CASRRTGYSNQPQHF; CDR3 DNA: TGTGCCAGCAGACGGACAGGTTATAGCAATCAGCCCCAGCATTTT
clone size: -; D gene: TRBD1; V gene: TRBV28; J gene: TRBJ1-2; CDR3 protein: CASSTGTDYGYTF; CDR3 DNA: TGTGCCAGCAGCACCGGGACAGACTATGGCTACACCTTC
clone size: -; D gene: -; V gene: TRBV16; J gene: TRBJ1-3; CDR3 protein: CASSQPGLATGNTIYF; CDR3 DNA: TGTGCCAGCAGTCAACCCGGACTTGCGACTGGAAACACCATATATTTT
clone size: -; D gene: TRBD1; V gene: TRBV14; J gene: TRBJ2-6; CDR3 protein: CASSQVGTVSGANVLTF; CDR3 DNA: TGTGCCAGCAGCCAAGTGGGGACAGTTTCTGGGGCCAACGTCCTGACTTTC
clone size: -; D gene: -; V gene: TRBV10-2; J gene: TRBJ2-5; CDR3 protein: CASRKRQAIQETQYF; CDR3 DNA: TGCGCCAGCAGAAAGAGGCAGGCGATCCAAGAGACCCAGTACTTC
clone size: -; D gene: -; V gene: TRBV6-1; J gene: TRBJ1-6; CDR3 protein: CASSRYGTGDSPLHF; CDR3 DNA: TGTGCCAGCAGCCGCTATGGGACCGGGGACTCACCCCTCCACTTT
clone size: -; D gene: -; V gene: TRBV6-5; J gene: TRBJ1-5; CDR3 protein: CASSQGGYFAQHF; CDR3 DNA: TGTGCCAGCAGTCAAGGGGGTTATTTCGCCCAGCATTTT
clone size: -; D gene: -; V gene: TRBV18; J gene: TRBJ2-3; CDR3 protein: CASSPIEYRDTQYF; CDR3 DNA: TGTGCCAGCTCACCGATCGAGTATAGAGATACGCAGTATTTT
clone size: -; D gene: TRBD2; V gene: TRBV5-1; J gene: TRBJ2-2; CDR3 protein: CASSFGLANTGELFF; CDR3 DNA: TGCGCCAGCAGCTTCGGACTAGCCAACACCGGGGAGCTGTTTTTT
clone size: -; D gene: -; V gene: TRBV9; J gene: TRBJ1-2; CDR3 protein: CASTRDQGVHGYTF; CDR3 DNA: TGTGCCAGCACACGGGACCAAGGGGTGCATGGCTACACCTTC
clone size: -; D gene: TRBD1; V gene: TRBV4-1; J gene: TRBJ1-2; CDR3 protein: CASSPRTGTGGQGYYGYTF; CDR3 DNA: TGCGCCAGCAGCCCCCGGACCGGGACAGGGGGCCAAGGGTACTATGGCTACACCTTC
clone size: -; D gene: -; V gene: TRBV30; J gene: TRBJ1-6; CDR3 protein: CAGGRYNSPLHF; CDR3 DNA: TGTGCCGGAGGCCGGTATAATTCACCCCTCCACTTT
clone size: -; D gene: TRBD1; V gene: TRBV30; J gene: TRBJ1-5; CDR3 protein: CAWTSGQGSQPQHF; CDR3 DNA: TGTGCCTGGACTTCTGGACAGGGAAGTCAGCCCCAGCATTTT
clone size: -; D gene: TRBD1; V gene: TRBV10-3; J gene: TRBJ1-1; CDR3 protein: CAISGGQGITEAFF; CDR3 DNA: TGTGCCATCAGTGGCGGACAGGGGATCACTGAAGCTTTCTTT
clone size: -; D gene: -; V gene: TRBV6-5; J gene: TRBJ1-3; CDR3 protein: CACTNTATGNTIYF; CDR3 DNA: TGTGCCTGCACTAATACAGCTACCGGAAACACCATATATTTT
clone size: -; D gene: -; V gene: TRBV28; J gene: TRBJ1-3; CDR3 protein: CATQEGSVLTGNTIYF; CDR3 DNA: TGTGCTACCCAGGAGGGATCGGTATTAACGGGAAACACCATATATTTT
clone size: -; D gene: TRBD2; V gene: TRBV7-2; J gene: TRBJ2-7; CDR3 protein: CASSSGLAGYEQYF; CDR3 DNA: TGTGCCAGCAGCTCTGGACTAGCGGGCTACGAGCAGTACTTC
clone size: -; D gene: TRBD1; V gene: TRBV2; J gene: TRBJ2-6; CDR3 protein: CASTRDRLRAGANVLTF; CDR3 DNA: TGTGCCAGCACTCGGGACAGGTTACGTGCTGGGGCCAACGTCCTGACTTTC
clone size: -; D gene: TRBD1; V gene: TRBV30; J gene: TRBJ1-4; CDR3 protein: CACRDSKNEKLFF; CDR3 DNA: TGTGCCTGCCGGGACAGTAAGAATGAAAAACTGTTTTTT
clone size: -; D gene: -; V gene: TRBV5-5; J gene: TRBJ1-5; CDR3 protein: CASSLTDRGINQPQHF; CDR3 DNA: TGTGCCAGCAGCTTAACGGACAGAGGTATAAATCAGCCCCAGCATTTT
clone size: -; D gene: -; V gene: TRBV5-4; J gene: TRBJ1-3; CDR3 protein: CASSLVSGTGRDTIYF; CDR3 DNA: TGTGCCAGCAGCTTGGTTTCCGGGACGGGGAGAGACACCATATATTTT
clone size: -; D gene: -; V gene: TRBV28; J gene: TRBJ1-5; CDR3 protein: CASSLASPGAYQPQHF; CDR3 DNA: TGTGCCAGCAGTTTAGCGTCCCCGGGAGCTTATCAGCCCCAGCATTTT
clone size: -; D gene: -; V gene: TRBV19; J gene: TRBJ2-7; CDR3 protein: CASSIRTVGYEQYF; CDR3 DNA: TGTGCCAGTAGTATCCGGACAGTGGGGTACGAGCAGTACTTC
clone size: -; D gene: TRBD2; V gene: TRBV4-3; J gene: TRBJ2-1; CDR3 protein: CASSQGTSGRALFF; CDR3 DNA: TGCGCCAGCAGCCAAGGGACTAGCGGGAGGGCCTTGTTCTTC
clone size: -; D gene: -; V gene: TRBV10-3; J gene: TRBJ2-7; CDR3 protein: CAISESSYEQYF; CDR3 DNA: TGTGCCATCAGTGAGTCTAGTTACGAGCAGTACTTC
clone size: -; D gene: TRBD1; V gene: TRBV30; J gene: TRBJ2-7; CDR3 protein: CAWITQGAREQYF; CDR3 DNA: TGTGCCTGGATTACACAGGGGGCTCGGGAGCAGTACTTC
clone size: -; D gene: TRBD1; V gene: TRBV7-2; J gene: TRBJ2-2; CDR3 protein: CASSRRTGSTGELFF; CDR3 DNA: TGTGCCAGCAGCCGCCGGACAGGGTCTACCGGGGAGCTGTTTTTT
clone size: -; D gene: -; V gene: TRBV2; J gene: TRBJ2-5; CDR3 protein: CASTGEIRETQYF; CDR3 DNA: TGTGCCAGCACTGGGGAGATTAGGGAGACCCAGTACTTC
clone size: -; D gene: TRBD2; V gene: TRBV19; J gene: TRBJ2-7; CDR3 protein: CASSIASGSSYEQYF; CDR3 DNA: TGTGCCAGTAGTATCGCTAGCGGGAGCTCCTACGAGCAGTACTTC
clone size: -; D gene: -; V gene: TRBV5-1; J gene: TRBJ2-3; CDR3 protein: CASSLDPLSTDTQYF; CDR3 DNA: TGCGCCAGCAGCTTGGATCCCCTCAGCACAGATACGCAGTATTTT
clone size: -; D gene: -; V gene: TRBV21-1; J gene: TRBJ2-7; CDR3 protein: CASSNGCGTSGSRREQYF; CDR3 DNA: TGTGCCAGCAGCAACGGGTGTGGGACTAGCGGGAGTCGGAGGGAGCAGTACTTC
clone size: -; D gene: -; V gene: TRBV6-6; J gene: TRBJ1-5; CDR3 protein: CASSQGGNQPQHF; CDR3 DNA: TGTGCCAGCAGTCAGGGCGGCAATCAGCCCCAGCATTTT
clone size: -; D gene: TRBD1; V gene: TRBV9; J gene: TRBJ2-5; CDR3 protein: CASSSGQQQETQYF; CDR3 DNA: TGTGCCAGCAGCTCGGGACAGCAACAAGAGACCCAGTACTTC
clone size: -; D gene: -; V gene: TRBV6-4; J gene: TRBJ2-1; CDR3 protein: CASRQGNQQFF; CDR3 DNA: TGTGCCAGCAGGCAGGGGAACCAGCAGTTCTTC
clone size: -; D gene: TRBD2; V gene: TRBV7-8; J gene: TRBJ2-5; CDR3 protein: CASSLGTSGGGETQYF; CDR3 DNA: TGTGCCAGCAGCTTAGGGACTAGCGGGGGAGGAGAGACCCAGTACTTC
clone size: -; D gene: -; V gene: TRBV7-6; J gene: TRBJ2-1; CDR3 protein: CASSLVPENEQFF; CDR3 DNA: TGTGCCAGCAGCCTTGTCCCGGAGAATGAGCAGTTCTTC
clone size: -; D gene: -; V gene: TRBV18; J gene: TRBJ2-2; CDR3 protein: CASSPGAANTGELFF; CDR3 DNA: TGTGCCAGCTCACCCGGGGCTGCGAACACCGGGGAGCTGTTTTTT
clone size: -; D gene: -; V gene: TRBV6-6; J gene: TRBJ1-1; CDR3 protein: CASRLTANTEAFF; CDR3 DNA: TGTGCCAGCAGGCTGACAGCCAACACTGAAGCTTTCTTT
clone size: -; D gene: -; V gene: TRBV5-4; J gene: TRBJ1-2; CDR3 protein: CASSLNYGYTF; CDR3 DNA: TGTGCCAGCAGCTTAAACTATGGCTACACCTTC
clone size: -; D gene: -; V gene: TRBV4-3; J gene: TRBJ1-6; CDR3 protein: CASSQVPSTGIGSPLHF; CDR3 DNA: TGCGCCAGCAGCCAAGTTCCGAGCACAGGGATAGGATCACCCCTCCACTTT
clone size: -; D gene: TRBD1; V gene: TRBV7-2; J gene: TRBJ2-5; CDR3 protein: CASSLATGGAKETQYF; CDR3 DNA: TGTGCCAGCAGCTTAGCGACAGGGGGCGCGAAAGAGACCCAGTACTTC
clone size: -; D gene: TRBD1; V gene: TRBV6-5; J gene: TRBJ2-7; CDR3 protein: CASSRGGTGDYEQYF; CDR3 DNA: TGTGCCAGCAGTAGAGGAGGGACAGGGGACTACGAGCAGTACTTC
clone size: -; D gene: -; V gene: TRBV5-1; J gene: TRBJ1-1; CDR3 protein: CASSFSSMDTEAFF; CDR3 DNA: TGCGCCAGCAGCTTTTCCTCGATGGACACTGAAGCTTTCTTT
clone size: -; D gene: -; V gene: TRBV30; J gene: TRBJ2-7; CDR3 protein: CAWSGRSEQYF; CDR3 DNA: TGTGCCTGGAGTGGCCGGTCCGAGCAGTACTTC
clone size: once; D gene: -; V gene: TRBV5-8; J gene: TRBJ2-2; CDR3 protein: CASSGASLSTTGELFF; CDR3 DNA: TGTGCCAGCAGCGGGGCTAGCCTGAGTACCACCGGGGAGCTGTTTTTT
clone size: -; D gene: -; V gene: TRBV11-2; J gene: TRBJ1-3; CDR3 protein: CASSLDRPSGNTIYF; CDR3 DNA: TGTGCCAGCAGCTTAGACAGGCCCTCTGGAAACACCATATATTTT
clone size: -; D gene: -; V gene: TRBV5-4; J gene: TRBJ2-7; CDR3 protein: CASTAILATPFSYEQYF; CDR3 DNA: TGTGCCAGCACCGCCATACTCGCTACCCCTTTCTCCTACGAGCAGTACTTC
clone size: -; D gene: -; V gene: TRBV5-1; J gene: TRBJ2-2; CDR3 protein: CASSLGLANTGELFF; CDR3 DNA: TGCGCCAGCAGCTTGGGGCTAGCGAACACCGGGGAGCTGTTTTTT
clone size: -; D gene: -; V gene: TRBV18; J gene: TRBJ1-5; CDR3 protein: CASSPDGNQPQHF; CDR3 DNA: TGTGCCAGCTCACCCGATGGCAATCAGCCCCAGCATTTT